The next 20 T cell receptor beta chains were all read from a single sample in a study of shared clonotypes between healthy human individuals (dated by TCRdb to 2020 to 2022). Libraries were prepared through the immunoSEQ multiplex PCR assay. TCRdb stores this immuneACCESS table with in-frame sequences only. Part of the clones is absent; in the studies checked, under half of the shortfall reflects unresolved V genes, and no reason is known for the rest. The sample table shows about 560,000 clones, and about 80% are seen once. In total, the top ten clones hold more than 10% of the sample. Sequenced sample: PBMCs. The receptor source for this set is a woman in her forties in good health. Some clones in this sample may be carry-over from other donors' samples.

The chain combines TRBV15 with TRBJ1-5; 10 nucleotides line up with TRBD1. The CDR3 runs 19 residues. V lost 1 base, J lost 0 bases, and 9 bases stayed unmatched. Germline V CDR1 and CDR2: LNHNV, YYDKDF (reference sequence). DNA for the CDR3: TGTGCCACCAGCAGAGCCCACGGGACAGGGGAATATAGCAATCAGCCCCAGCATTTT. Translation gives CATSRAHGTGEYSNQPQHF.

The V gene is TRBV6-4, the J gene TRBJ2-1; 7 bases align to TRBD2. CDR3 size: 15 residues. With 5 bases clipped from V and 0 bases from J, the junction kept 4 bases outside the gene matches. CDR1 and CDR2 from the germline V gene are MRHNA and SNTAGT. For the CDR3, the DNA is TGTGCCAGCAGTCGGGACTACAGCTCCTACAATGAGCAGTTCTTC. Its translation is CASSRDYSSYNEQFF.

This sequence joins TRBV10-1 and TRBJ1-2; no reliable D call. The germline gives CDR1 WNHNN, CDR2 SYGVQD (reference sequence). The V and J ends lost 3 bases and 4 bases respectively, with 6 bases between them. The CDR3 is 12 amino acids. Written as DNA, the CDR3 is TGCGCCAGCAGTGATTCTGGCTATGGCTACACCTTC. It yields the protein CASSDSGYGYTF.

V is TRBV4-3 and J is TRBJ1-4; the match to TRBD1 covers 12 bases. V dropped 3 bases and J dropped 7; count of bases not matched to a gene: 6. CDR1 is LGHNA and CDR2 is YSLEER in the germline V gene. The CDR3 totals 16 residues. CDR3 protein: CASSQGTGGRGEKLFF. For the CDR3, the DNA is TGCGCCAGCAGCCAGGGGACAGGGGGCCGTGGTGAAAAACTGTTTTTT.

In its sample, this clone was seen a few times. Germline and junction disagree at one end, which may indicate a read error. The rearrangement uses TRBV7-7 and TRBJ2-5; either TRBD1 or TRBD2 may supply D (7 bases each). CDR1 and CDR2 from the germline V gene are SSHAT and FNYEAQ (reference sequence). This CDR3 is 15 amino acids long. The DNA for the CDR3 is TGTGCTAGCAGCTCGACTACAGGGGAGGGCGGGACCCAGTACTTC. Amino acid sequence: CASSSTTGEGGTQYF.

The table lists this clone with a count of one. The chain couples TRBV27 to TRBJ1-1, with D possibly TRBD1 on 5 matching bases. The germline V gene has CDR1 MNHEY and CDR2 SMNVEV (reference sequence). The length of the CDR3 is 15 residues. Trimming took off 0 bases at V and 2 bases at J, with 10 bases between the two ends. The CDR3 protein is CASSLSQGGNTEAFF. CDR3 DNA sequence: TGTGCCAGCAGTTTATCGCAGGGAGGAAACACTGAAGCTTTCTTT.

This clone was counted a few times. J is TRBJ2-7 and V is TRBV5-6; unclear D gene. The V end was cut by 7 bases, the J end by 4 bases, with 27 bases between. The CDR3 is made up of 17 amino acids. Germline-derived CDR1 and CDR2 are SGHDT and YYEEEE. The CDR3 region has the DNA TGTGCCAGCTCCTTCTATTTAACTGGTGCGGATTTGTACGAGCAGTACTTC. This encodes CASSFYLTGADLYEQYF.

This chain joins TRBV7-2 and TRBJ2-7; TRBD2 agrees at 12 bases. The CDR3 length is 17 residues. Per the germline V gene, CDR1 is SGHTA and CDR2 is FQGNSA. V shed 1 base, J shed 7 bases, and the junction held 11 bases outside the gene matches. The DNA for the CDR3 is TGTGCCAGCAGCTTAGATCCCCCAGGACTAGCGGGACCGGAGCAGTACTTC. It yields the protein CASSLDPPGLAGPEQYF.

This clone occurred a few times. This rearrangement joins TRBV7-6 to TRBJ1-1, with a possible D match to TRBD1 (6 bases). The CDR3 contains 15 residues. Trimming took 5 bases from V and 5 from J, leaving 18 bases between them. Germline CDR1 SGHVS, CDR2 FNYEAQ. In nucleotides, the CDR3 is TGTGCCAGCAGCGTTACCACCGGGGGCCGGACTGAAGCTTTCTTT. Protein product: CASSVTTGGRTEAFF.

V and J are TRBV29-1 and TRBJ1-2; 9 nucleotides align to TRBD1. CDR1 and CDR2 (germline): SQVTM, ANQGSEA. V trimming: 4 bases; J trimming: 5 bases; junction bases outside the gene matches: 5. The CDR3 is 13 amino acids. In DNA, the CDR3 is TGCAGCGTTGTTTTGGACAGGGGTTATGGCTACACCTTC. Translating it yields CSVVLDRGYGYTF.

CDR3 nucleotides: TGCGCCAGCAGCTCGGTAACGACAGGGGGCTATGGCTACACCTTC. Its translation: CASSSVTTGGYGYTF. The gene calls are TRBV5-1 and TRBJ1-2; 9 bases fit TRBD1. The V and J ends lost 3 bases and 4 bases, in that order; junction bases with no gene match: 7. CDR3 length: 15 residues. From germline, CDR1 is SGHRS and CDR2 YFSETQ.

V and J are TRBV18 and TRBJ2-3, with 7 bases that match TRBD2. Germline CDR1 and CDR2: KGHSH and LQKENI. Trimming at V came to 3 bases and at J to 5 bases, leaving 8 bases not matched to a gene. The CDR3 runs to 15 residues. CDR3 DNA sequence: TGTGCCAGCTCACCCAGCGGGGTACCGGTAGATACGCAGTATTTT. Encoded protein: CASSPSGVPVDTQYF.

The rearrangement links TRBV6-6 to TRBJ2-1; D is unclear. The germline V gene has CDR1 MNHNY and CDR2 SVGAGI (reference sequence). The CDR3 covers 12 residues. Trimming removed 8 bases at V and 11 bases at J, with 16 bases between. This CDR3 is CASSMALDKQFF. CDR3 nucleotide sequence: TGTGCCAGCTCTATGGCCTTGGATAAGCAGTTCTTC.

This clone was counted a few times. This chain joins TRBV7-2 and TRBJ2-3; TRBD2 matches 9 bases. This CDR3 contains 16 residues. The V gene end was trimmed by 4 bases and the J gene end by 0 bases; junction bases not matched to a gene: 5. Germline CDR1 SGHTA, CDR2 FQGNSA. In DNA, the CDR3 is TGTGCCAGCAGCTCAGGGGCGGGAGGGAGCACAGATACGCAGTATTTT. Translation gives CASSSGAGGSTDTQYF.

The rearrangement joins TRBV7-8 to TRBJ2-4, with TRBD2 identical over 8 bases. After removal of 1 base from V and 3 bases from J, the junction contained 14 bases not matched to a gene. Germline loops: CDR1 SGHVS, CDR2 FQNEAQ. This CDR3 has 19 amino acids. The DNA for the CDR3 is TGTGCCAGCAGCTTAGTGTCCAGCGGGAGTGGTTGGGTCAAAAACATTCAGTACTTC. Protein product: CASSLVSSGSGWVKNIQYF. The full variable domain, rest sourced from reference TRBV7-8 and TRBJ2-4, is GAGVSQSPRYKVAKRGQDVALRCDPISGHVSLFWYQQALGQGPEFLTYFQNEAQLDKSGLPSDRFFAERPEGSVSTLKIQRTQQEDSAVYLCASSLVSSGSGWVKNIQYFGAGTRLSVL.

This clone was seen only once. The CDR3 DNA sequence: TGTGCCAGCAGCCCCGATTGGGGGGCGGATGGCTACACCTTC. Its translation is CASSPDWGADGYTF. This rearrangement joins TRBV7-2 to TRBJ1-2; a weak D match, TRBD1 (6 bases). Germline values: CDR1 SGHTA, CDR2 FQGNSA. Trimming took 5 bases from V and 6 from J, leaving 16 bases between them. This CDR3 region has 14 residues.

The chain combines TRBV28 with TRBJ2-7; D is unclear. The CDR3 length is 12 residues. V was clipped by 7 bases and J by 4 bases, with 11 bases between them. CDR1 and CDR2 (germline): MDHEN, SYDVKM. CDR3 amino acids: CASMTHGYEQYF. Here the CDR3 DNA reads TGTGCCAGCATGACGCACGGTTACGAGCAGTACTTC.

The V call is TRBV29-1, the J call TRBJ2-3, with D unclear. Germline CDR1 and CDR2: SQVTM and ANQGSEA. This CDR3 is built from 13 residues. The V end was cut by 7 bases, the J end by 2 bases, with 13 bases between. Here the CDR3 reads CSAQVGFTDTQYF. CDR3 in DNA: TGCAGCGCCCAGGTTGGGTTCACAGATACGCAGTATTTT.

This clone has only one observation. DNA for the CDR3: TGTGCCAGCAGCGCCCCCGCGGTAAACATTCAGTACTTC. This encodes CASSAPAVNIQYF. The V and J genes are TRBV6-5 and TRBJ2-4, with no clear D. This CDR3 spans 13 amino acids. Germline loops: CDR1 MNHEY, CDR2 SVGAGI. V was clipped by 6 bases and J by 6 bases, with 12 bases between them.

The gene calls are TRBV7-2 and TRBJ1-4; D uncertain. The germline V gene encodes CDR1 SGHTA and CDR2 FQGNSA. This CDR3 is built from 13 residues. V shed 5 bases and J shed 4 bases, with 8 bases lying between them. CDR3 sequence reads: CASSAAVNEKLFF. The CDR3, as DNA: TGTGCCAGCAGCGCCGCGGTTAATGAAAAACTGTTTTTT.